The clone carrying this T cell receptor (beta chain) was seen more than once but under ten times. This sample is part of a study of cytomegalovirus exposure and HLA in healthy donors. Study information: Ancestry clustering placed 70% to 90% of about 400 genotyped donors in the Caucasian-associated cluster.

Donors were nominally healthy when sampled, though unrecorded immune exposures were likely. The length of the CDR3 is 14 residues. Looked up from germline, CDR1 is WSHSY and CDR2 is SAAADI. V lost 6 bases, J lost 0 bases, and 9 bases lay in between. The PCR ran on 60 Vbeta and 13 Jbeta primers. The data were produced by immunoSEQ multiplex PCR, yet TCRdb's version contains in-frame clones alone and is incomplete. The sample has roughly 120,000 clones, 70% to 85% seen once. This sequence originates from a man aged 30 to 45 in good health and CMV-seropositive. The chain carries TRBV10-2 and TRBJ1-5, with D possibly TRBD1 on 6 matching bases. The sample taken for sequencing was PBMCs. The CDR3 loop is CASRDSFSNQPQHF. As DNA, the CDR3 is TGCGCCAGCAGGGACAGTTTTAGCAATCAGCCCCAGCATTTT.